The entry below describes one T cell receptor beta chain. Its antigen is undetermined. The CDR3 spans 12 residues. CDR1 is SGHRS and CDR2 is YFSETQ in the germline V gene. Between the trimmed V and J ends, which lost 0 bases and 6 bases, there was a span of 6 bases. The sample originates from a study of cytomegalovirus exposure and HLA in healthy donors. Whole-study findings and limits: As a later analysis showed, a missense DCLRE1C variant was linked to trimming of TCR beta V- and J-genes.

Use of 60 Vbeta and 13 Jbeta primers characterized the PCR. Using immunoSEQ multiplex PCR, the repertoire was profiled, and TCRdb retains in-frame clones only, with some absent. The sample has approximately 100,000 clones, approximately 66% seen once. This chain joins TRBV5-1 and TRBJ1-2; D unclear. The receptor's source is a middle-aged man in good health and CMV-seropositive. The sequenced sample consisted of PBMCs. CDR3 sequence: CASSLASHGYTF. DNA for the CDR3: TGCGCCAGCAGCTTGGCGAGTCATGGCTACACCTTC.